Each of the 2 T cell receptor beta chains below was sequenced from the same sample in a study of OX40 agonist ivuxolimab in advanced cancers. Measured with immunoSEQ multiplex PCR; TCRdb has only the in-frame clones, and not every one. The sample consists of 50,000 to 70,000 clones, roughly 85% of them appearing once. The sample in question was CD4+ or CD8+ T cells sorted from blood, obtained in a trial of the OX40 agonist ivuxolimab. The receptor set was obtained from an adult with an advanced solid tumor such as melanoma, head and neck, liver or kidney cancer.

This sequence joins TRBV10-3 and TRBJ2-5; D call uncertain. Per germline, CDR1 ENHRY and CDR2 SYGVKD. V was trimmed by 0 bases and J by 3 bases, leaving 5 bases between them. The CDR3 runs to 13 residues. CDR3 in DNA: TGTGCCATCAGTGAGTCGGGTGAAGAGACCCAGTACTTC. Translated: CAISESGEETQYF.

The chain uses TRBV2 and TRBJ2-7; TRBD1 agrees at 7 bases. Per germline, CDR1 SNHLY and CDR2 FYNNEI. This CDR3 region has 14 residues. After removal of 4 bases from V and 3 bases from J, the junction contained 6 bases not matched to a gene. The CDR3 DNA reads TGTGCCAGCAGTGGTCAGGGGGTCAGCTACGAGCAGTACTTC. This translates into CASSGQGVSYEQYF.